This passage covers 31 T cell receptor beta chains from one sample sequenced in a study of early T cells in non-severe SARS-CoV-2 infection. One entry per CDR3 protein results from TCRdb running MiXCR on the 5' RACE reads. The repertoire holds some 60,000 distinct CDR3 sequences, with around an eighth as singletons. Specimen: whole blood, collected at baseline. All receptors come from an adult who was a healthcare worker with PCR-confirmed SARS-CoV-2 infection or an uninfected control (not recorded which).

This rearrangement joins TRBV28 to TRBJ2-3, with D possibly TRBD2 on 7 matching bases. CDR1 and CDR2 (germline): MDHEN, SYDVKM. The CDR3 is 13 residues long. The V end was cut by 2 bases, the J end by 9 bases, with 12 bases between. CDR3 sequence reads: CASSLMAGATQYF. CDR3 DNA: TGTGCCAGCAGTTTAATGGCGGGGGCCACGCAGTATTTT.

This clonotype was found a few times. The V call is TRBV11-2, the J call TRBJ2-3; D is undetermined. V was pared by 3 bases and J by 1 base, with 8 bases between. CDR3 length: 14 amino acids. Germline V gene data show CDR1 as SGHAT and CDR2 as FQNNGV. The CDR3 spells CASSFSGGTDTQYF. The CDR3 DNA is TGTGCCAGCAGCTTTAGTGGGGGCACAGATACGCAGTATTTT.

This chain links TRBV14 with TRBJ1-5; no firm D call. The CDR3 covers 14 residues. From germline, CDR1 is SGHDN and CDR2 FVKESK. V lost 1 base to trimming and J lost 1 base, with 5 bases between them. The chain's CDR3 is CASSQGGSNQPQHF. DNA of the CDR3: TGTGCCAGCAGCCAAGGCGGAAGCAATCAGCCCCAGCATTTT. The full variable domain, rest sourced from reference TRBV14 and TRBJ1-5, is EAGVTQFPSHSVIEKGQTVTLRCDPISGHDNLYWYRRVMGKEIKFLLHFVKESKQDESGMPNNRFLAERTGGTYSTLKVQPAELEDSGVYFCASSQGGSNQPQHFGDGTRLSIL.

The chain recombines TRBV7-9 with TRBJ2-3; either TRBD1 or TRBD2 may supply D (5 bases each). V was pared by 6 bases and J by 5 bases, with 18 bases between. The CDR3 runs to 15 residues. The germline V gene has CDR1 SEHNR and CDR2 FQNEAQ (reference sequence). The CDR3 spells CASSPRDDVLDTQYF. In DNA, the CDR3 is TGTGCCAGCAGTCCTAGGGACGACGTACTAGATACGCAGTATTTT.

This sequence joins TRBV2 and TRBJ2-3; no clear D gene. This CDR3 comprises 14 residues. The V end lost 8 bases, the J end lost 0 bases, and 12 bases lay between the germline ends. Germline values: CDR1 SNHLY, CDR2 FYNNEI. The chain's CDR3 is CASGKARSTDTQYF. The CDR3 nucleotides are TGTGCCAGCGGCAAGGCAAGGAGCACAGATACGCAGTATTTT. Based on the CDR3 plus reference TRBV2 and TRBJ2-3, the full variable domain is EPEVTQTPSHQVTQMGQEVILRCVPISNHLYFYWYRQILGQKVEFLVSFYNNEISEKSEIFDDQFSVERPDGSNFTLKIRSTKLEDSAMYFCASGKARSTDTQYFGPGTRLTVL.

This clonotype was seen a handful of times. Compared with germline, one end of the junction differs, possibly owing to a read error. The genes are TRBV11-2 and TRBJ1-1; weak D call: TRBD1 (5 bases). Germline CDR1 reads SGHAT; CDR2 reads FQNNGV. CDR3 length: 16 amino acids. The CDR3 coding sequence is TGCGCCAGCAGCCAGACAGAGGCGGTATGGGACACTGAAGCTTTCTTT. As protein: CASSQTEAVWDTEAFF. Complete variable domain (other parts from reference TRBV11-2 and TRBJ1-1): EAGVAQSPRYKIIEKRQSVAFWCNPISGHATLYWYQQILGQGPKLLIQFQNNGVVDDSQLPKDRFSAERLKGVDSTLKIQPAKLEDSAVYLCASSQTEAVWDTEAFFGQGTRLTVV.

The V call is TRBV3-1, the J call TRBJ2-3; D possibly corresponds to TRBD2 (5 bases). V shed 0 bases and J shed 6 bases, with 13 bases lying between them. The CDR3 extends over 15 amino acids. Germline CDR1 is LGHDT and CDR2 is YNNKEL (reference sequence). The DNA of the CDR3 is TGTGCCAGCAGCCAAGAGGGTAGCGCCGCTGATACGCAGTATTTT. As protein: CASSQEGSAADTQYF.

This clonotype was detected a few times. The chain has TRBV20-1 and TRBJ1-5; D is perhaps TRBD1 (5 bases). Germline CDR1 DFQATT, CDR2 SNEGSKA (reference sequence). The CDR3 is made up of 12 amino acids. Trimming stripped 1 base from V and 4 bases from J, with 5 bases between. CDR3 nucleotide sequence: TGCAGTGCTAGAGCAGGGAATCAGCCCCAGCATTTT. Translation gives CSARAGNQPQHF.

This clonotype was seen a few times. The chain links TRBV7-2 to TRBJ1-6; unclear D gene. Trimming left V 3 bases short and J 5 bases short, with 8 bases between. In germline, CDR1 is SGHTA, CDR2 FQGNSA. The CDR3 totals 14 residues. The CDR3 nucleotides read TGTGCCAGCAGCTTGGAACGGAATAATTCACCCCTCCACTTT. It specifies CASSLERNNSPLHF.

The sample holds a few counts of this clonotype. J is TRBJ2-1 and V is TRBV20-1, with 9 nucleotides matching TRBD2. Unmatched junction bases numbered 7, after V lost 5 bases and J lost 5 bases. Per germline, CDR1 DFQATT and CDR2 SNEGSKA (reference sequence). The CDR3 is made up of 14 amino acids. The CDR3 nucleotides read TGCAGTGCTGGAGGGGGGACTAGCCACAATGAGCAGTTCTTC. Translating it yields CSAGGGTSHNEQFF.

The V call is TRBV6-5, the J call TRBJ2-7; 11 positions match TRBD1. Germline V gene sequence: CDR1 MNHEY, CDR2 SVGAGI. The CDR3 consists of 17 residues. V was clipped by 6 bases and J by 7 bases; unmatched bases: 17. CDR3 residues: CASRTRKAGQGGTEQYF. The CDR3, as DNA: TGTGCCAGCAGGACCCGCAAGGCGGGACAGGGGGGAACGGAGCAGTACTTC.

This clonotype showed up just a few times. This chain uses TRBV11-2 with TRBJ1-1; no clear D gene. With 0 bases removed from V and 4 bases from J, the gap between germline ends came to 6 bases. Germline CDR1 and CDR2: SGHAT and FQNNGV. The CDR3 contains 13 residues. The CDR3 DNA is TGTGCCAGCAGCTTAGATCCAAGCACTGAAGCTTTCTTT. It encodes CASSLDPSTEAFF.

This clonotype showed up many times. The J gene is TRBJ2-7, the V gene TRBV5-1; D unresolved. CDR1 and CDR2 (germline): SGHRS, YFSETQ. Trimming took 0 bases from V and 3 from J, leaving 4 bases between them. The CDR3 extends over 12 amino acids. The CDR3 bases are TGCGCCAGCAGCTTGGAGGGCTACGAGCAGTACTTC. This encodes CASSLEGYEQYF.

The chain combines TRBV9 with TRBJ2-7; 9 bases align to TRBD2. The CDR3 contains 16 residues. CDR1 and CDR2 from the germline V gene are SGDLS and YYNGEE. V lost 4 bases to trimming and J lost 2 bases; unmatched junction nucleotides: 10. The CDR3 spells CASSTQLTSGTYEQYF. DNA for the CDR3: TGTGCCAGCAGCACCCAACTGACTAGCGGCACCTACGAGCAGTACTTC.

The table lists this clonotype with a few counts. The chain combines TRBV20-1 with TRBJ2-1; D gene unclear. The CDR3 has 14 residues. Germline V gene sequence: CDR1 DFQATT, CDR2 SNEGSKA (reference sequence). Trimming cost V 0 bases and J 5 bases, with 11 bases left between them. The CDR3 DNA reads as TGCAGTGCTAGAGATGTCGACCCTAACAATGAGCAGTTCTTC. It translates to CSARDVDPNNEQFF.

The V and J genes are TRBV20-1 and TRBJ2-7; 9 positions match TRBD2. V shed 1 base, J shed 4 bases, and the junction held 8 bases outside the gene matches. There are 15 residues in the CDR3. The germline V gene has CDR1 DFQATT and CDR2 SNEGSKA (reference sequence). The CDR3 sequence: CSARGFSGSGYEQYF. CDR3 in DNA: TGCAGTGCTAGAGGGTTTAGCGGGAGTGGGTACGAGCAGTACTTC.

Only a few counts were recorded for this clonotype. This chain uses TRBV6-5 with TRBJ1-1; tentatively, D is TRBD1 (6 bases). The V gene lost 6 bases and the J gene lost 5 bases, with 22 bases spanning the gap. This CDR3 is built from 16 residues. CDR1 and CDR2 from the germline V gene are MNHEY and SVGAGI. CDR3 amino acids: CASRQYGGGVTTEAFF. CDR3 coding DNA: TGTGCCAGCAGGCAGTACGGGGGGGGCGTCACTACTGAAGCTTTCTTT.

This clonotype was found a few times. The chain uses TRBV19 and TRBJ2-1; 10 bases agree with TRBD2. This CDR3 is built from 15 residues. In germline, CDR1 is LNHDA, CDR2 SQIVND (reference sequence). J lost 8 bases, V lost 8 bases, and 12 bases had no gene match. The CDR3, as DNA: TGTGCCAGTGCCAGCCTAGCGGGAGATTCTGATGAGCAGTTCTTC. Protein product: CASASLAGDSDEQFF.

Only a few counts were recorded for this clonotype. V gene TRBV20-1 combines with J gene TRBJ1-2; D gene uncertain. From germline, CDR1 is DFQATT and CDR2 SNEGSKA (reference sequence). CDR3 length equals 11 residues. V gave up 6 bases and J gave up 2 bases, with 7 bases separating them. In DNA, the CDR3 is TGCAGTGCCCTGGGCAACTATGGCTACACCTTC. Translating gives CSALGNYGYTF.

This clonotype has ten or more counts. The V call is TRBV27, the J call TRBJ2-1; D remains ambiguous. Germline CDR1 is MNHEY and CDR2 is SMNVEV (reference sequence). V lost 2 bases and J 2 bases, leaving 10 bases between the germline ends. The CDR3 length is 15 residues. CDR3 loop: CASSLARSAYNEQFF. For the CDR3, the DNA is TGTGCCAGCAGTTTAGCAAGGTCCGCCTACAATGAGCAGTTCTTC.

V and J are TRBV20-1 and TRBJ2-5; TRBD1 agrees at 8 bases. CDR1 is DFQATT and CDR2 is SNEGSKA in the germline V gene (reference sequence). The CDR3 contains 15 residues. Trimming at V came to 0 bases and at J to 4 bases, leaving 7 bases not matched to a gene. CDR3 sequence reads: CSARDAAGGRETQYF. In DNA form, the CDR3 reads TGCAGTGCTAGAGATGCGGCAGGGGGCAGAGAGACCCAGTACTTC.

This clonotype was counted between two and nine times. The chain is built from TRBV20-1 and TRBJ2-7, with a weak D call TRBD1 (5 bases). Trimming cost V 3 bases and J 1 base, with 13 bases left between them. The germline V gene has CDR1 DFQATT and CDR2 SNEGSKA (reference sequence). The CDR3 runs to 14 residues. CDR3 in amino acids: CSASSREFSYEQYF. The CDR3 region has the DNA TGCAGTGCTAGTTCCAGGGAATTTTCCTACGAGCAGTACTTC.

This chain joins TRBV20-1 and TRBJ1-1, with D hard to call. Germline V gives CDR1 DFQATT, CDR2 SNEGSKA (reference sequence). Trimming cost V 3 bases and J 11 bases, with 16 bases left between them. CDR3 size: 12 residues. The CDR3 here is CSASTRTPLAFF. The CDR3 nucleotides read TGCAGTGCTAGCACACGGACCCCCTTGGCTTTCTTT.

This clonotype was counted only a few times. The chain uses TRBV28 and TRBJ2-7; TRBD1 matches at 10 bases. The trim removed 5 bases at V and 0 bases at J, leaving 7 bases unmatched. Germline lookup yields CDR1 MDHEN and CDR2 SYDVKM. The CDR3 covers 16 residues. In nucleotides, the CDR3 is TGTGCCAGCAGTCCCCCGGGACAGGGGTACTCCTACGAGCAGTACTTC. It yields the protein CASSPPGQGYSYEQYF. The whole variable domain, remainder taken from reference TRBV28 and TRBJ2-7, is DVKVTQSSRYLVKRTGEKVFLECVQDMDHENMFWYRQDPGLGLRLIYFSYDVKMKEKGDIPEGYSVSREKKERFSLILESASTNQTSMYLCASSPPGQGYSYEQYFGPGTRLTVT.

This clonotype came up many times. The rearrangement uses TRBV30 and TRBJ2-7, with 7 bases identical to TRBD2. With 7 bases clipped from V and 5 bases from J, the junction kept 17 bases outside the gene matches. Looked up from germline, CDR1 is GTSNPN and CDR2 is SVGIG (reference sequence). The CDR3 length is 15 residues. CDR3 DNA: TGTGCCTTGAAAGATGAGCGGGGCCTCCGCCACGAGCAGTACTTC. Translation gives CALKDERGLRHEQYF.

This clonotype was counted ten times or more. The V gene is TRBV29-1, the J gene TRBJ2-3; tentatively, D is TRBD1 (5 bases). The CDR3 runs 12 residues. V was cut by 2 bases and J by 3 bases, with 6 bases left in between. CDR1 is SQVTM, CDR2 ANQGSEA, per germline. CDR3 protein: CSVEPGTDTQYF. In DNA, the CDR3 is TGCAGCGTTGAACCAGGGACAGATACGCAGTATTTT.

This clonotype was detected a few times. The rearrangement joins TRBV28 to TRBJ1-2, with 12 bases identical to TRBD1. The trim removed 5 bases at V and 2 bases at J, leaving 6 bases unmatched. CDR1 MDHEN and CDR2 SYDVKM come from the germline V gene. The CDR3 consists of 16 residues. The CDR3 region is CASSHSGTGGNYGYTF. CDR3 DNA sequence: TGTGCCAGCAGTCACTCCGGGACAGGGGGCAACTATGGCTACACCTTC.

The CDR3 DNA reads as TGTGCCAGCAGCAGTCGAGGGGCGGGATCCTACGAGCAGTACTTC. Protein sequence: CASSSRGAGSYEQYF. The chain recombines TRBV7-2 with TRBJ2-7, with a weak D call TRBD2 (6 bases). CDR3 length equals 15 residues. CDR1 and CDR2 from the germline V gene are SGHTA and FQGNSA. Trimming pared 5 bases from V and 1 base from J, leaving 15 bases between.

This clonotype was detected only a few times. The rearrangement uses TRBV3-1 and TRBJ2-1, with D hard to call. Trimming pared 1 base from V and 8 bases from J, leaving 9 bases between. The germline V gene encodes CDR1 LGHDT and CDR2 YNNKEL (reference sequence). The CDR3 covers 13 residues. The CDR3 reads CASSQAAVYEQFF. The CDR3, as DNA: TGTGCCAGCAGCCAAGCCGCGGTCTATGAGCAGTTCTTC.

This clonotype has at least ten counts. The chain uses TRBV10-3 and TRBJ2-3; no reliable D call. The length of the CDR3 is 14 residues. Trimming took 0 bases from V and 1 from J, leaving 5 bases between them. Germline V gives CDR1 ENHRY, CDR2 SYGVKD. The CDR3 sequence: CAISESLGTDTQYF. Written as DNA, the CDR3 is TGTGCCATCAGTGAGTCTCTGGGCACAGATACGCAGTATTTT.

There are a few counts of this clonotype. This sequence joins TRBV5-1 and TRBJ1-1, with D perhaps TRBD1 (5 bases). Trimming shortened V by 7 bases and J by 1 base, and 8 bases separated the two germline ends. The CDR3 totals 12 residues. The V gene's germline CDR1 is SGHRS and CDR2 YFSETQ. CDR3 nucleotides: TGCGCCAGCGGAGGGGAGAACACTGAAGCTTTCTTT. Its protein is CASGGENTEAFF.